The present T cell receptor (beta chain) was sequenced within a study of blood T cell repertoires in COVID-19. For the study at large: Sites in the United States, Italy and Spain provided acute and convalescent COVID-19 samples. In each case, the material was cDNA or gDNA derived from T cells, B-cell-depleted T cells, or PBMCs.

In the authors' methods: Cell counts per sample came from amplifying reference gene primers. Only in-frame clones appear in the TCRdb table, and some are missing; sequencing was by immunoSEQ multiplex PCR. The D gene and trimming were derived from the DNA, and the V and J assignments and clone size from that table. The repertoire has 200,000 to 300,000 clones, about 68% of them found once; the top ten carry about 3%. From germline, CDR1 is GTSNPN and CDR2 SVGIG (reference sequence). V dropped 4 bases and J dropped 0 bases, with 7 bases sitting between them. The CDR3 consists of 14 residues. Sequencing input: peripheral blood. The source of this sequence is a woman older than 75 with acute or convalescent COVID-19. This chain links TRBV30 with TRBJ2-6; the D gene is possibly TRBD1 (5 bases). CDR3 protein: CAWTGPSGANVLTF. The CDR3 bases are TGTGCCTGGACAGGGCCCTCTGGGGCCAACGTCCTGACTTTC.